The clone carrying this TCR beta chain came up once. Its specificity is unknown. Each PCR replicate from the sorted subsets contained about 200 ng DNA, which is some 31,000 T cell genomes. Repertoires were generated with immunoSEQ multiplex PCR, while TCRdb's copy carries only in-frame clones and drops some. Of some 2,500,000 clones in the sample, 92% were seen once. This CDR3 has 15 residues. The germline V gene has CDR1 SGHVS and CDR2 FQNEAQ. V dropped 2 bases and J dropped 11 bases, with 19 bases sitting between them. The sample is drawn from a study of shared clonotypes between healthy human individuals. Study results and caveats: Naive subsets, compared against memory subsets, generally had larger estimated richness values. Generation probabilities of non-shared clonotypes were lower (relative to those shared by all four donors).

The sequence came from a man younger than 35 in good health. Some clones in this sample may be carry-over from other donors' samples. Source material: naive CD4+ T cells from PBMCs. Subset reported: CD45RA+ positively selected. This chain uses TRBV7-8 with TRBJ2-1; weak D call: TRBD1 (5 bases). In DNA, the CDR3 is TGTGCCAGCAGCTTAACGAGGACACAAGATTACAAGCAGTTCTTC. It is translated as CASSLTRTQDYKQFF.